This T cell receptor (beta chain) was documented in a study of cytomegalovirus exposure and HLA in healthy donors. Whole-study results and caveats: CMV serostatus was the sole immune exposure information available. In a later analysis, HLA-associated beta chains showed higher expansion and lower generation probabilities than comparable chains. Accurate HLA-A and HLA-B prediction from TCR beta sequences was reported for most subjects. The study recorded over 150 TCR beta chains that were cytomegalovirus-associated.

To note about this clone: Its antigen remains unidentified.

Per the germline V gene, CDR1 is MNHNY and CDR2 is SVGAGI (reference sequence). The V gene end was trimmed by 5 bases and the J gene end by 6 bases; junction bases not matched to a gene: 11. The CDR3 contains 15 residues. PCR primers comprised 60 Vbeta and 13 Jbeta primers. Libraries were prepared by immunoSEQ multiplex PCR; TCRdb keeps only in-frame clonotypes and omits some of them. This sample has some 150,000 clones; 60% to 80% occur once, and the top ten carry around 1.5%. The chain carries TRBV6-6 and TRBJ1-2, with 8 bases fitting TRBD1. The receptor was derived from a female donor in good health and CMV-seronegative. Sequencing was performed on PBMCs. CDR3 sequence: CASSPWKTGGDGYTF. The CDR3 nucleotides are TGTGCCAGCAGTCCTTGGAAAACAGGGGGGGATGGCTACACCTTC.